A selection of T cell receptor beta chains follows, all from one sample in a study of T cells after yellow fever vaccination. TCRdb independently ran MiXCR on the 5' RACE reads; one entry per CDR3 protein. Of 100,000 to 150,000 distinct CDR3 sequences in the sample, about 8.8% were seen once. The specimen was CD8+ T cells sorted from PBMCs, collected on the day of the yellow fever booster vaccination. The receptors were gathered from a young man who received the YFV17D yellow fever vaccine. Each CDR3 is given with its conserved first and last residue. D genes are given only for firm matches. A clone size is listed for some rows: how often the clone was seen (once, few, many), or a class if it is expanded.

j_call: TRBJ1-2
clone_size: few
v_call: TRBV19
d_call: .
cdr3_nt: TGTGCCAGTTTTACCCAGACATATGGCTACACCTTC
cdr3_aa: CASFTQTYGYTF

j_call: TRBJ2-7
clone_size: few
v_call: TRBV9
d_call: TRBD1
cdr3_nt: TGTGCCAGCAGCGTAGGAGGGACAGGGGGCGGGTACGAGCAGTACTTC
cdr3_aa: CASSVGGTGGGYEQYF

j_call: TRBJ2-2
clone_size: many
v_call: TRBV30
d_call: .
cdr3_nt: TGTGCCTGGAGAGTGGGGCCGGGTGGGGAGCTGTTTTTT
cdr3_aa: CAWRVGPGGELFF

j_call: TRBJ2-1
clone_size: few
v_call: TRBV27
d_call: .
cdr3_nt: TGTGCCAGCAGTTCGCAGCGGAATGAGCAGTTCTTC
cdr3_aa: CASSSQRNEQFF

j_call: TRBJ2-5
clone_size: few
v_call: TRBV10-3
d_call: TRBD1
cdr3_nt: TGTGCCATCAGTGAGCCGACCGGGGACAGGGACCAAGAGACCCAGTACTTC
cdr3_aa: CAISEPTGDRDQETQYF

j_call: TRBJ2-5
clone_size: many
v_call: TRBV7-2
d_call: TRBD2
cdr3_nt: TGTGCCAGCAGCTTTGGGACTAGCGAAAAAGAGACCCAGTACTTC
cdr3_aa: CASSFGTSEKETQYF

j_call: TRBJ2-2
clone_size: .
v_call: TRBV4-3
d_call: .
cdr3_nt: TGCGCCAGCAGCCAAGCGGGACGGATAAACACCGGGGAGCTGTTTTTT
cdr3_aa: CASSQAGRINTGELFF

j_call: TRBJ2-5
clone_size: few
v_call: TRBV5-8
d_call: .
cdr3_nt: TGTGCCAGCAGCTTATTCCTAGGGGAAGAGACCCAGTACTTC
cdr3_aa: CASSLFLGEETQYF

j_call: TRBJ2-1
clone_size: few
v_call: TRBV6-5
d_call: TRBD2
cdr3_nt: TGTGCCAGCCAGACATTACTGGGTAGCGGGGGTGTCGATGAGCAGTTCTTC
cdr3_aa: CASQTLLGSGGVDEQFF

j_call: TRBJ1-2
clone_size: .
v_call: TRBV4-3
d_call: .
cdr3_nt: TGCGCCAGCAGCCCCCAAACCGGAGGACAGTTTAACTATGGCTACACCTTC
cdr3_aa: CASSPQTGGQFNYGYTF

j_call: TRBJ2-3
clone_size: .
v_call: TRBV7-3
d_call: TRBD1
cdr3_nt: TGTGCCAGCAGCATACCGGGACAGGGGAACGCAGATACGCAGTATTTT
cdr3_aa: CASSIPGQGNADTQYF

j_call: TRBJ1-5
clone_size: many
v_call: TRBV6-1
d_call: TRBD1
cdr3_nt: TGTGCCAGCAGTGATGGAGAAATTCGGGACAGGGTTGTTTGGGGGGACTCTCAGCCCCAGCATTTT
cdr3_aa: CASSDGEIRDRVVWGDSQPQHF

j_call: TRBJ2-7
clone_size: .
v_call: TRBV6-5
d_call: .
cdr3_nt: TGTGCCAGCAGTTGGGACGCCCGGGGCCCCGAGCAGTACTTC
cdr3_aa: CASSWDARGPEQYF

j_call: TRBJ1-1
clone_size: .
v_call: TRBV5-6
d_call: TRBD1
cdr3_nt: TGTGCCAGCAGCTCGACAGGGGTTACTGAAGCTTTCTTT
cdr3_aa: CASSSTGVTEAFF

j_call: TRBJ2-4
clone_size: many
v_call: TRBV12-3/TRBV12-4
d_call: .
cdr3_nt: TGTGCCAGCAGTTTCGGGGGCCGAGACATTCAGTACTTC
cdr3_aa: CASSFGGRDIQYF

j_call: TRBJ1-1
clone_size: few
v_call: TRBV4-1
d_call: .
cdr3_nt: TGCGCCAGCAGCCAAGATTCCGGACAGACGAACACTGAAGCTTTCTTT
cdr3_aa: CASSQDSGQTNTEAFF

j_call: TRBJ2-5
clone_size: many
v_call: TRBV29-1
d_call: .
cdr3_nt: TGCAGCGTTGTGTGGGAGACCCAGTACTTC
cdr3_aa: CSVVWETQYF

j_call: TRBJ2-2
clone_size: .
v_call: TRBV10-2
d_call: TRBD2
cdr3_nt: TGCGCCAGCGGGGGGGAGGCCACCGGGGAGCTGTTTTTT
cdr3_aa: CASGGEATGELFF

j_call: TRBJ2-7
clone_size: few
v_call: TRBV6-6
d_call: .
cdr3_nt: TGTGCCAGCAGTTACTCGAGGGACAAAGCCTACGAGCAGTACTTC
cdr3_aa: CASSYSRDKAYEQYF

j_call: TRBJ2-5
clone_size: few
v_call: TRBV29-1
d_call: .
cdr3_nt: TGCAGCGTTGGCTTGCGGGAGACCCAGTACTTC
cdr3_aa: CSVGLRETQYF

j_call: TRBJ1-1
clone_size: .
v_call: TRBV12-3/TRBV12-4
d_call: .
cdr3_nt: TGTGCCAGCACCGAGGTCGGCGATACTGAAGCTTTCTTT
cdr3_aa: CASTEVGDTEAFF

j_call: TRBJ1-5
clone_size: .
v_call: TRBV4-1
d_call: .
cdr3_nt: TGCGCCAGCAGCCAAAGACAGGCTAGCAATCAGCCCCAGCATTTT
cdr3_aa: CASSQRQASNQPQHF

j_call: TRBJ2-1
clone_size: .
v_call: TRBV11-2
d_call: .
cdr3_nt: TGTGCCAGCAGCTTGGGGGGCGTGAGTGAGCAGTTCTTC
cdr3_aa: CASSLGGVSEQFF

j_call: TRBJ2-7
clone_size: .
v_call: TRBV6-5
d_call: TRBD1
cdr3_nt: TGTGCCAGCAGGAAAGACAGGGTTACCTACGAGCAGTACTTC
cdr3_aa: CASRKDRVTYEQYF

j_call: TRBJ1-1
clone_size: few
v_call: TRBV7-2
d_call: .
cdr3_nt: TGTGCCAGCAGCTTTGGGGGGTACACTGAAGCTTTCTTT
cdr3_aa: CASSFGGYTEAFF

j_call: TRBJ2-5
clone_size: .
v_call: TRBV29-1
d_call: TRBD2
cdr3_nt: TGCAGCGTTGATGGTGGCCCTAGCGGGGAGGAGACCCAGTACTTC
cdr3_aa: CSVDGGPSGEETQYF

j_call: TRBJ2-3
clone_size: .
v_call: TRBV5-1
d_call: TRBD2
cdr3_nt: TGCGCCAGCAGCTTGGCGACTAGCAGATACACAGATACGCAGTATTTT
cdr3_aa: CASSLATSRYTDTQYF

j_call: TRBJ2-7
clone_size: few
v_call: TRBV15
d_call: .
cdr3_nt: TGTGCCACCAGCAGAGATTGGACAGCCTACGAGCAGTACTTC
cdr3_aa: CATSRDWTAYEQYF

j_call: TRBJ2-3
clone_size: .
v_call: TRBV15
d_call: .
cdr3_nt: TGTGCCACCAGCAACTCTATTGTGGATACGCAGTATTTT
cdr3_aa: CATSNSIVDTQYF

j_call: TRBJ1-2
clone_size: few
v_call: TRBV27
d_call: .
cdr3_nt: TGTGCCAGCAGCCCTTCGGGGGGGATCTATGGCTACACCTTC
cdr3_aa: CASSPSGGIYGYTF

j_call: TRBJ2-5
clone_size: .
v_call: TRBV6-2/TRBV6-3
d_call: .
cdr3_nt: TGTGCCAGCAGTTACACGGGTTTTAGAGAGACCCAGTACTTC
cdr3_aa: CASSYTGFRETQYF

j_call: TRBJ2-3
clone_size: few
v_call: TRBV4-3
d_call: .
cdr3_nt: TGCGCCAGCAGCCAAGACCTCCACAGGGTAGTAGCTAGCACAGATACGCAGTATTTT
cdr3_aa: CASSQDLHRVVASTDTQYF

j_call: TRBJ2-1
clone_size: .
v_call: TRBV7-9
d_call: .
cdr3_nt: TGTGCCAGCAGCTTAAGGAATTCGGACAATGAGCAGTTCTTC
cdr3_aa: CASSLRNSDNEQFF

j_call: TRBJ1-4
clone_size: .
v_call: TRBV27
d_call: .
cdr3_nt: TGTGCCAGCAGTCCAACCGGTCGGGGTAATGAAAAACTGTTTTTT
cdr3_aa: CASSPTGRGNEKLFF

j_call: TRBJ2-5
clone_size: .
v_call: TRBV7-6
d_call: TRBD2
cdr3_nt: TGTGCCAGCAGCTCTTTAGCGGGGCAGGCTTGGGAACAGTACTTC
cdr3_aa: CASSSLAGQAWEQYF

j_call: TRBJ2-1
clone_size: many
v_call: TRBV4-3
d_call: TRBD1
cdr3_nt: TGCGCCAGCAGCCGGGGGACAGGGGGCAAGGAGCAGTTCTTC
cdr3_aa: CASSRGTGGKEQFF

j_call: TRBJ2-1
clone_size: few
v_call: TRBV3-1
d_call: .
cdr3_nt: TGTGCCAGCAGCCAACCTTACGAAGGTTCCATAAGCTCCTACAATGAGCAGTTCTTC
cdr3_aa: CASSQPYEGSISSYNEQFF

j_call: TRBJ2-1
clone_size: many
v_call: TRBV5-1
d_call: .
cdr3_nt: TGCGCCAGCAGCTTTAAGGGGGGCCTTTACCCTAGTGAGCAGTTCTTC
cdr3_aa: CASSFKGGLYPSEQFF

j_call: TRBJ2-1
clone_size: .
v_call: TRBV5-1
d_call: .
cdr3_nt: TGCGCCAGCAGCTCCATACCCTCCGCTGAGCAGTTCTTC
cdr3_aa: CASSSIPSAEQFF

j_call: TRBJ1-1
clone_size: .
v_call: TRBV28
d_call: .
cdr3_nt: TGTGCCAGCAGTCCGATTCGATCCACTGAAGCTTTCTTT
cdr3_aa: CASSPIRSTEAFF

j_call: TRBJ2-4
clone_size: .
v_call: TRBV5-1
d_call: .
cdr3_nt: TGCGCCAGCAGACCCGGACAGCTAGCCAAAAACATTCAGTACTTC
cdr3_aa: CASRPGQLAKNIQYF

j_call: TRBJ2-1
clone_size: many
v_call: TRBV7-3
d_call: TRBD2
cdr3_nt: TGTGCCAGCAGCTGGCTAGCGGGGGGGCTCGATGAGCAGTTCTTC
cdr3_aa: CASSWLAGGLDEQFF

j_call: TRBJ2-7
clone_size: .
v_call: TRBV5-1
d_call: .
cdr3_nt: TGCGCCAGCAGCTTGGCCCTAGCGAAAGGCGAGCAGTACTTC
cdr3_aa: CASSLALAKGEQYF

j_call: TRBJ2-1
clone_size: .
v_call: TRBV7-2
d_call: TRBD2
cdr3_nt: TGTGCCAGCAGCGACCGACTAGCGGGGGGGGCCTACAATGAGCAGTTCTTC
cdr3_aa: CASSDRLAGGAYNEQFF

j_call: TRBJ1-1
clone_size: .
v_call: TRBV7-6
d_call: TRBD1
cdr3_nt: TGTGCCAGCAGCTTAGGGGACAGGGGGTACACTGAAGCTTTCTTT
cdr3_aa: CASSLGDRGYTEAFF

j_call: TRBJ2-3
clone_size: few
v_call: TRBV10-2
d_call: TRBD2
cdr3_nt: TGCGCCAGCAGTGATCCAGTTCGCCGCGGGGGGGCAGATACGCAGTATTTT
cdr3_aa: CASSDPVRRGGADTQYF

j_call: TRBJ2-6
clone_size: many
v_call: TRBV6-4
d_call: .
cdr3_nt: TGTGCCAGCAGTCAAAACTCTGGGGCCAACGTCCTGACTTTC
cdr3_aa: CASSQNSGANVLTF

j_call: TRBJ2-3
clone_size: .
v_call: TRBV6-5
d_call: TRBD1
cdr3_nt: TGTGCCAGCAACCCAGGGGGCGGCACAGATACGCAGTATTTT
cdr3_aa: CASNPGGGTDTQYF

j_call: TRBJ2-1
clone_size: few
v_call: TRBV20-1
d_call: TRBD2
cdr3_nt: TGCAGTGCTTGGACTAGCGGGGGGGCCAGGCATGAGCAGTTCTTC
cdr3_aa: CSAWTSGGARHEQFF

j_call: TRBJ1-2
clone_size: few
v_call: TRBV4-3
d_call: .
cdr3_nt: TGCGCCAGCAGCCAAGCCGGGGGAGACAGGCCCCTCGGAGGCTACACCTTC
cdr3_aa: CASSQAGGDRPLGGYTF

j_call: TRBJ1-1
clone_size: .
v_call: TRBV9
d_call: .
cdr3_nt: TGTGCCAGCAGCGTAGAACCCGGGAACACTGAAGCTTTCTTT
cdr3_aa: CASSVEPGNTEAFF

j_call: TRBJ2-3
clone_size: few
v_call: TRBV4-1
d_call: .
cdr3_nt: TGCGCCAGCAGCCAAGAGGAGGGGCAGGGACTCACAGATACGCAGTATTTT
cdr3_aa: CASSQEEGQGLTDTQYF

j_call: TRBJ1-1
clone_size: .
v_call: TRBV19
d_call: .
cdr3_nt: TGTGCCAGTACCCTCCTGGGGCAGGGCGATATGAACACTGAAGCTTTCTTT
cdr3_aa: CASTLLGQGDMNTEAFF

j_call: TRBJ1-1
clone_size: few
v_call: TRBV27
d_call: .
cdr3_nt: TGTGCCAGCAAAACCTGGGGAGGACTGAACACTGAAGCTTTCTTT
cdr3_aa: CASKTWGGLNTEAFF

j_call: TRBJ2-4
clone_size: many
v_call: TRBV12-3/TRBV12-4
d_call: .
cdr3_nt: TGTGCCAGCAGTTTCGAGTGGGGGGTAGCCAAAAACATTCAGTACTTC
cdr3_aa: CASSFEWGVAKNIQYF

j_call: TRBJ2-2
clone_size: .
v_call: TRBV4-1
d_call: TRBD1
cdr3_nt: TGCGCCAGCAGCCAAGATAGAGACAGGGTCCCCACCGGGGAGCTGTTTTTT
cdr3_aa: CASSQDRDRVPTGELFF

j_call: TRBJ1-5
clone_size: .
v_call: TRBV7-6
d_call: .
cdr3_nt: TGTGCCAGCAGTCTAGAAACAGAATTTCAGTCAGGGGTCGGTCAGCCCCAGCATTTT
cdr3_aa: CASSLETEFQSGVGQPQHF